This T cell receptor beta chain derives from a study of radiotherapy plus CTLA-4 blockade in lung cancer. In the study overall: The study recorded objective responses in 15% to 20% of patients and disease control in 31%.

As concerns this clone: Its antigen is not identified.

TCRdb's copy holds only in-frame clones and misses some; the assay was immunoSEQ multiplex PCR. Counted here are around 110,000 clones, 80% to 90% occurring once; the ten biggest clones make up over 6%. The ends lost 2 bases at V and 6 bases at J; junction bases unmatched: 13. The CDR3 length is 17 residues. From germline, CDR1 is SGHTA and CDR2 FQGNSA. Points from the study as a whole: Interferon-beta, together with early blood T cell clone dynamics, reportedly best predicted response. TCR clones originating in tumors grew in number in blood after radiotherapy plus ipilimumab.

CTLA-4 blockade with ipilimumab, together with focal radiation, was given to patients with chemo-refractory metastatic non-small-cell lung cancer. Sequenced material: peripheral blood, taken from a patient treated with radiotherapy plus ipilimumab. V is TRBV7-2 and J is TRBJ2-1; 7 bases match TRBD2. The source is a human donor with non-small cell lung cancer that progressed on radiotherapy plus ipilimumab. CDR3 nucleotide sequence: TGTGCCAGCAGCTTAAGTGGCCCGGGAGGACCGGGCAATGAGCAGTTCTTC. Translation gives CASSLSGPGGPGNEQFF.